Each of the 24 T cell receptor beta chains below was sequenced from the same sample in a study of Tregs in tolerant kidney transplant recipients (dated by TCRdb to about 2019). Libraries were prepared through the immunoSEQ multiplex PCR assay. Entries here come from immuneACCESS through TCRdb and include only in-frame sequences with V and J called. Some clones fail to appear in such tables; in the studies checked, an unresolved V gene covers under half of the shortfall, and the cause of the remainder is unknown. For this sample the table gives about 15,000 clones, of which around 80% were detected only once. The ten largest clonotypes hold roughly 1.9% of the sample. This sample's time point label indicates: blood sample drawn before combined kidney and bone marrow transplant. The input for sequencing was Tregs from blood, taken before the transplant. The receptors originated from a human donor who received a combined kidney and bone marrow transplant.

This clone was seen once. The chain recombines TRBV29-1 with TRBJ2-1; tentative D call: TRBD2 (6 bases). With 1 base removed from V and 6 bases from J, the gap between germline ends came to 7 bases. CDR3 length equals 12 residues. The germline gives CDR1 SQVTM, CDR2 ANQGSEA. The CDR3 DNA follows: TGCAGCGTTGAAGGAGCGGGCAATGAGCAGTTCTTC. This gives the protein CSVEGAGNEQFF.

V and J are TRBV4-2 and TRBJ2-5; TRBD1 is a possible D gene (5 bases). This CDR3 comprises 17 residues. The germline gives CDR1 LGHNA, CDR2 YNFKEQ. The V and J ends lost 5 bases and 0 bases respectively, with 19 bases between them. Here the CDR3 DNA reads TGTGCCAGCAGCATTGGGCGCGCGGCAGGGTACCAAGAGACCCAGTACTTC. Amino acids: CASSIGRAAGYQETQYF.

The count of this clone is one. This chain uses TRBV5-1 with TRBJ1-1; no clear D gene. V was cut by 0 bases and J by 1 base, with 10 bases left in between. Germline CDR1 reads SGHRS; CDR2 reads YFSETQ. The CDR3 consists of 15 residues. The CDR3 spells CASSLDGRGNTEAFF. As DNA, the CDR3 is TGCGCCAGCAGCTTGGACGGGCGGGGGAACACTGAAGCTTTCTTT.

The CDR3 region is CASSPLGLADEQYF. In DNA form, the CDR3 reads TGTGCCAGCAGCCCCCTGGGGCTAGCGGACGAGCAGTACTTC. This sequence joins TRBV7-2 and TRBJ2-7; 7 positions agree with TRBD2. The CDR3 contains 14 residues. CDR1 and CDR2 from the germline V gene are SGHTA and FQGNSA. The junction had 9 bases not matched to a gene; V was cut back by 5 bases and J by 5 bases.

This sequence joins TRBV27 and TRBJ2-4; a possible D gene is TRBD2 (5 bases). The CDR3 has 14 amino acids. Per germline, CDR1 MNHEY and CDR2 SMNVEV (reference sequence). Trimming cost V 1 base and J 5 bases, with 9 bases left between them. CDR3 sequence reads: CASSLWGEQNIQYF. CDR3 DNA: TGTGCCAGCAGTTTATGGGGAGAACAAAACATTCAGTACTTC.

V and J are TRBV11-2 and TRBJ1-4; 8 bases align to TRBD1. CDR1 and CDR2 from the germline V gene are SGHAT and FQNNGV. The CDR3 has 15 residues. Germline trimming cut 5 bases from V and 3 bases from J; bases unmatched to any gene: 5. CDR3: CASSATGGANEKLFF. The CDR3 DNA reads TGTGCCAGCAGCGCCACAGGGGGTGCTAATGAAAAACTGTTTTTT.

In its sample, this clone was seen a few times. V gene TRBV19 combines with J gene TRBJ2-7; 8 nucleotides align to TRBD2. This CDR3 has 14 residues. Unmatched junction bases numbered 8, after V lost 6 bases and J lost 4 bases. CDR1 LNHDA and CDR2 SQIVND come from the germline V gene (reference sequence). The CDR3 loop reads CASRTTGTSYEQYF. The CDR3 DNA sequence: TGTGCCAGTAGAACCACCGGGACTAGTTACGAGCAGTACTTC.

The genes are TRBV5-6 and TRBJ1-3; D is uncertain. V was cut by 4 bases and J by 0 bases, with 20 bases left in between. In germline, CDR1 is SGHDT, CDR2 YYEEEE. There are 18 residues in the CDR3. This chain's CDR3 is CASSVTTKAGFSGNTIYF. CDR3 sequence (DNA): TGTGCCAGCAGCGTGACAACCAAAGCGGGTTTCTCTGGAAACACCATATATTTT.

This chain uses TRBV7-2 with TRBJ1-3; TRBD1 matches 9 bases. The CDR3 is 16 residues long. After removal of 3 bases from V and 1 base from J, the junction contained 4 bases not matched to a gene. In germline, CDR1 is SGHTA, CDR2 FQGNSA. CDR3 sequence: CASSLDRGGSGNTIYF. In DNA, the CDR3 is TGTGCCAGCAGCTTGGACAGGGGAGGGTCTGGAAACACCATATATTTT.

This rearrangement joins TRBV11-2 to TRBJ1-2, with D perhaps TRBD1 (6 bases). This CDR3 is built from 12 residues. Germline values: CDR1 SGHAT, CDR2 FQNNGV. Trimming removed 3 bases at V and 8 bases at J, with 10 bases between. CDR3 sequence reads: CASSFGQTGYTF. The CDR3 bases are TGTGCCAGCAGCTTTGGACAGACGGGCTACACCTTC.

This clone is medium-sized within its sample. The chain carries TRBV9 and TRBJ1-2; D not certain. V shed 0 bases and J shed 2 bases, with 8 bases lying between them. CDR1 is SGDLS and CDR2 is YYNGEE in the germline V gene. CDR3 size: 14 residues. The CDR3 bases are TGTGCCAGCAGCGTAGATGCGGAGAACTATGGCTACACCTTC. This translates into CASSVDAENYGYTF. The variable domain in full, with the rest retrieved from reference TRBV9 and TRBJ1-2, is DSGVTQTPKHLITATGQRVTLRCSPRSGDLSVYWYQQSLDQGLQFLIQYYNGEERAKGNILERFSAQQFPDLHSELNLSSLELGDSALYFCASSVDAENYGYTFGSGTRLTVV.

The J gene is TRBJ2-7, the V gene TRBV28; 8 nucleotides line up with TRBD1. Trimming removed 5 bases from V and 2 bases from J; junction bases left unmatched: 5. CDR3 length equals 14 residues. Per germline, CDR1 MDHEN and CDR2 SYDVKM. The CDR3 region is CASSAWTGTYEQYF. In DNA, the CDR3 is TGTGCCAGCAGTGCCTGGACAGGGACCTACGAGCAGTACTTC.

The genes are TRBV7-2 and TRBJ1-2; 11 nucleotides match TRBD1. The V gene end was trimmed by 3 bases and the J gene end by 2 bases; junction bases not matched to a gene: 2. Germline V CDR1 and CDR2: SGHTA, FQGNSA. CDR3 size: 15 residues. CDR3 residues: CASSFWTGGNYGYTF. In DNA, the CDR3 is TGTGCCAGCAGCTTTTGGACAGGGGGCAACTATGGCTACACCTTC.

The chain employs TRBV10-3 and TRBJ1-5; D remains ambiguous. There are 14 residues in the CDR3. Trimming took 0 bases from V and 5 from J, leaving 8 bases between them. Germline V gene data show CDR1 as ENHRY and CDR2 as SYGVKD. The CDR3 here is CAISESSTDQPQHF. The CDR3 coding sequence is TGTGCCATCAGTGAGTCAAGCACCGATCAGCCCCAGCATTTT.

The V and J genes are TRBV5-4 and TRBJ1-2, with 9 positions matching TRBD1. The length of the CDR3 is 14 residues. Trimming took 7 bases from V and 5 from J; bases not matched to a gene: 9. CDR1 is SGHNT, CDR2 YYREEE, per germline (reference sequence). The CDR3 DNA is TGTGCCAGCGCTTATCGGACAGGGGCATATGGCTACACCTTC. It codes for CASAYRTGAYGYTF.

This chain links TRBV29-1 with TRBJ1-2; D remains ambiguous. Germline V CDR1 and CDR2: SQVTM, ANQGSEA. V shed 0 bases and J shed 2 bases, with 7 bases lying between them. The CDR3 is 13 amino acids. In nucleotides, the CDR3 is TGCAGCGTTGAAGATACAGTAAACTATGGCTACACCTTC. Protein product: CSVEDTVNYGYTF.

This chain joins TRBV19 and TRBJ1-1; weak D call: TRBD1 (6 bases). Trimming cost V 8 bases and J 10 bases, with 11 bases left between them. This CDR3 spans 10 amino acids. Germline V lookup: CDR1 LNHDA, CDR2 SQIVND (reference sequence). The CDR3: CASSGVAAFF. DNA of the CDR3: TGTGCCAGTTCAGGGGTTGCAGCTTTCTTT.

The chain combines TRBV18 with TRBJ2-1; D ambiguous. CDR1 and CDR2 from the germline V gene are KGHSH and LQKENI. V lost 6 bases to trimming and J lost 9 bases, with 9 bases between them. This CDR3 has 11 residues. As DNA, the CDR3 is TGTGCCAGCTCCCCTTTTTCTGAGCAGTTCTTC. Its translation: CASSPFSEQFF. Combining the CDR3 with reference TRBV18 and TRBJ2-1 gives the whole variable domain NAGVMQNPRHLVRRRGQEARLRCSPMKGHSHVYWYRQLPEEGLKFMVYLQKENIIDESGMPKERFSAEFPKEGPSILRIQQVVRGDSAAYFCASSPFSEQFFGPGTRLTVL.

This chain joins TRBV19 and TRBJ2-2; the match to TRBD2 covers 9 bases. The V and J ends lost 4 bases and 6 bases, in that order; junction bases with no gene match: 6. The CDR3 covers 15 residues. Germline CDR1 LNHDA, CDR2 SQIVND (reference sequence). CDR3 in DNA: TGTGCCAGTAGTACTAGCGGGGCAGCCGCCGGGGAGCTGTTTTTT. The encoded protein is CASSTSGAAAGELFF.

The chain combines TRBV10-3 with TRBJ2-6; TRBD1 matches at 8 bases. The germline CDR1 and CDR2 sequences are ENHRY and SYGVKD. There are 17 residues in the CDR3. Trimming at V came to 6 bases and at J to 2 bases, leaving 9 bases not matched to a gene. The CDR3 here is CAIRADRVSAGANVLTF. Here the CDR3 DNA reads TGTGCCATCAGGGCGGACAGGGTGTCAGCTGGGGCCAACGTCCTGACTTTC.

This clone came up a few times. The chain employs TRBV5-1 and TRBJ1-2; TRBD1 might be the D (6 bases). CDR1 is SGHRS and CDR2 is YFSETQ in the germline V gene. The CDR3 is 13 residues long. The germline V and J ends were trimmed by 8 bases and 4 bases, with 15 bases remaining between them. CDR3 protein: CASRGRGTYGYTF. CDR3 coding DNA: TGCGCCAGTCGGGGGAGGGGGACCTATGGCTACACCTTC. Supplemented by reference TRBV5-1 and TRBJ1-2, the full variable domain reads KAGVTQTPRYLIKTRGQQVTLSCSPISGHRSVSWYQQTPGQGLQFLFEYFSETQRNKGNFPGRFSGRQFSNSRSEMNVSTLELGDSALYLCASRGRGTYGYTFGSGTRLTVV.

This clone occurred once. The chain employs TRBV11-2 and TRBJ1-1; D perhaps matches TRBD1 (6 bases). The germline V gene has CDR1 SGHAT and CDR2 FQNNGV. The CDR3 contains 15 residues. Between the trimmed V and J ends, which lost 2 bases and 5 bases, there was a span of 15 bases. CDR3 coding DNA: TGTGCCAGCAGCTTATCGGGGGGCGCGGTGACTGAAGCTTTCTTT. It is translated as CASSLSGGAVTEAFF.

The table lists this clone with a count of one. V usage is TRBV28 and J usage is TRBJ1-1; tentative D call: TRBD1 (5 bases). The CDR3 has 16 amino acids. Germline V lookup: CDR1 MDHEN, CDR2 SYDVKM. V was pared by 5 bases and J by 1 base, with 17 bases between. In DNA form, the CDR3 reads TGTGCCAGCAGTCCTATGGGGGGACCCAGGAACACTGAAGCTTTCTTT. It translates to CASSPMGGPRNTEAFF.

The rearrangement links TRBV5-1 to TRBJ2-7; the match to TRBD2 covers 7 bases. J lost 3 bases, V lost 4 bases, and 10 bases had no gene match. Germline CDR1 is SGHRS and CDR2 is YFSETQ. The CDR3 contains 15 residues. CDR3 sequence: CASSPAVVAGYEQYF. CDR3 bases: TGCGCCAGCAGCCCCGCCGTAGTAGCGGGCTACGAGCAGTACTTC.